This T cell receptor (beta chain) came from a study of shared clonotypes between healthy human individuals. Measured with immunoSEQ multiplex PCR; TCRdb has only the in-frame clones, and not every one. Of millions of clones listed, about 94% are singletons. Naive CD8 cells lacked CD45RO, underwent positive selection for CCR7 and left out terminally differentiated effector memory CD45RA+ cells. The CDR3 sequence is 11 residues long. Looked up from germline, CDR1 is MNHEY and CDR2 is SVGAGI. Between the trimmed V and J ends, which lost 8 bases and 10 bases, there was a span of 12 bases. The clonotype was recovered from a man aged 18 to 30 in good health. Sequenced material: naive CD8+ T cells sorted from blood. The chain is built from TRBV6-5 and TRBJ2-1; D is perhaps TRBD1 or TRBD2 (5 bases each). The chain's CDR3 is CASREGSEQFF. The DNA for the CDR3 is TGTGCCAGCCGTGAGGGGAGCGAGCAGTTCTTC.